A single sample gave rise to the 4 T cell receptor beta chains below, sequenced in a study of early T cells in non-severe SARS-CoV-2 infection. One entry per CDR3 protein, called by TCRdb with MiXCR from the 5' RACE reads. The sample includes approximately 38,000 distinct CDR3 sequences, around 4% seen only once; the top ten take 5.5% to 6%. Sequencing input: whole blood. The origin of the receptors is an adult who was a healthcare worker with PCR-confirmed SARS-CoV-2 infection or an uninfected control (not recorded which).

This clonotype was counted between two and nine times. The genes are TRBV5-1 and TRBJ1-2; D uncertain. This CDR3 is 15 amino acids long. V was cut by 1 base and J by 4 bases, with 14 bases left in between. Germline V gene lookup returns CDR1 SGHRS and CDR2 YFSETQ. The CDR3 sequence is CASSLLSDGSYGYTF. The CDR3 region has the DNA TGCGCCAGCAGCTTGCTTTCCGACGGATCCTATGGCTACACCTTC.

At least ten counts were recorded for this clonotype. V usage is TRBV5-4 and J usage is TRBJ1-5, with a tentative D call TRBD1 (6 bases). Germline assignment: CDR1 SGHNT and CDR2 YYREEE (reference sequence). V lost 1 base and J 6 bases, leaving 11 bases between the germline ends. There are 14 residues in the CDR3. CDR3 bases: TGTGCCAGCAGCTTGTACAGGGCGGGTCAGCCCCAGCATTTT. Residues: CASSLYRAGQPQHF.

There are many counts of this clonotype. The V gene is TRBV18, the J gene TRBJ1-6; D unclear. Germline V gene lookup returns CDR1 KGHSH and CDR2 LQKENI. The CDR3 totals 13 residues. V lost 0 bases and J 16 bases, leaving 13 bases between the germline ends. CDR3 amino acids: CASSPPSLDGLHF. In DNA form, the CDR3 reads TGTGCCAGCTCACCACCGTCATTGGACGGGCTCCACTTT. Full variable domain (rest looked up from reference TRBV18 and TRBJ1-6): NAGVMQNPRHLVRRRGQEARLRCSPMKGHSHVYWYRQLPEEGLKFMVYLQKENIIDESGMPKERFSAEFPKEGPSILRIQQVVRGDSAAYFCASSPPSLDGLHFGNGTRLTVT.

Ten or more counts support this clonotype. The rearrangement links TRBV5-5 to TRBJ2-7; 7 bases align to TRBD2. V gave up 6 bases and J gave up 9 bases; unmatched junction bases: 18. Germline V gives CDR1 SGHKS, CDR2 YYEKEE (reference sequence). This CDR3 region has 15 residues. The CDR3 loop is CASNLVTPGTTAQYF. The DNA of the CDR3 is TGTGCCAGCAACCTCGTTACCCCCGGGACTACAGCGCAGTACTTC.